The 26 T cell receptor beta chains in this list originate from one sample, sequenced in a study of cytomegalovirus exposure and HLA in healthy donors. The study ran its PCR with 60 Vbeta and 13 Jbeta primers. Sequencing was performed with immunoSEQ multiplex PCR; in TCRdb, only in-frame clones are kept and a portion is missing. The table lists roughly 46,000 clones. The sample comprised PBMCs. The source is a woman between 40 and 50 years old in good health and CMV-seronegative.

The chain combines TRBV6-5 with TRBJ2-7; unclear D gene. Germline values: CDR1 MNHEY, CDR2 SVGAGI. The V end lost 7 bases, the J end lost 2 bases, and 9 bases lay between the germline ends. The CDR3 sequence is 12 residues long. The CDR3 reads CASKSGAYEQYF. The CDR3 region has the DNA TGTGCCAGCAAATCAGGCGCCTACGAGCAGTACTTC.

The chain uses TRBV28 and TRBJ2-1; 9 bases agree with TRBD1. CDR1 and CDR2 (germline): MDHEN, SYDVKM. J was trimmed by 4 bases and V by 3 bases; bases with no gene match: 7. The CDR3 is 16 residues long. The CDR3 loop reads CASSLAGQGSYNEQFF. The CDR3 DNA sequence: TGTGCCAGCAGTTTGGCAGGACAGGGGAGTTACAATGAGCAGTTCTTC.

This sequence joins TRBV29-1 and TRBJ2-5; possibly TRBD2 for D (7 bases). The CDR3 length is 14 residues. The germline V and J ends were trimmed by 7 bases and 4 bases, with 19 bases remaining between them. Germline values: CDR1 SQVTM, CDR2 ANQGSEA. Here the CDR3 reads CSAGGGGRAETQYF. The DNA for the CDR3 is TGCAGCGCGGGGGGCGGTGGCCGGGCAGAGACCCAGTACTTC.

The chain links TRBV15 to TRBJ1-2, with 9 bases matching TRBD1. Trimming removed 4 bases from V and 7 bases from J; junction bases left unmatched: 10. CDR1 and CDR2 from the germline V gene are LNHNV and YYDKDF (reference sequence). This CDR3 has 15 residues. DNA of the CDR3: TGTGCCACCAGCATTGACTACAGGGGGCGCGGTGGCTACACCTTC. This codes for CATSIDYRGRGGYTF.

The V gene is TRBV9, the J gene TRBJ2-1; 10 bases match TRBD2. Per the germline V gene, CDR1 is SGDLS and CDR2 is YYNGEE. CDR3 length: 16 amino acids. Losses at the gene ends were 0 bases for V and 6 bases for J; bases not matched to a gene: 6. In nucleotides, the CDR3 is TGTGCCAGCAGCGTAGTTCTAGCGGGAGCCCGCAATGAGCAGTTCTTC. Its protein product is CASSVVLAGARNEQFF.

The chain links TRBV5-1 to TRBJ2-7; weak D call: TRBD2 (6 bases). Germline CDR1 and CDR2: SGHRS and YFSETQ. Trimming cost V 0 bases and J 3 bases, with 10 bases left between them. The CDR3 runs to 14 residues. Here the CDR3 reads CASSLVGGYYEQYF. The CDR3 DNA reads TGCGCCAGCAGCTTGGTCGGAGGGTACTACGAGCAGTACTTC.

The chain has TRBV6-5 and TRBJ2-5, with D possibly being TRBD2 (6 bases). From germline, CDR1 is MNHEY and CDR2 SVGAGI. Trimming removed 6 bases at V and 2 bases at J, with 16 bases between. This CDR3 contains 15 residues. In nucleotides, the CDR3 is TGTGCCAGCAGCCACGGCCCCGGGACTCAAGAGACCCAGTACTTC. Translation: CASSHGPGTQETQYF.

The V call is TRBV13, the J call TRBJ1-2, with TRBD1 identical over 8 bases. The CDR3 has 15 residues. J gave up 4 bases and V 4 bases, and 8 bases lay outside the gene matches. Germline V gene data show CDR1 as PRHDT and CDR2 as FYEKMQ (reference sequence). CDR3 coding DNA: TGTGCCAGCAGCTCCACTCAGGGGGCGGCCTATGGCTACACCTTC. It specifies CASSSTQGAAYGYTF.

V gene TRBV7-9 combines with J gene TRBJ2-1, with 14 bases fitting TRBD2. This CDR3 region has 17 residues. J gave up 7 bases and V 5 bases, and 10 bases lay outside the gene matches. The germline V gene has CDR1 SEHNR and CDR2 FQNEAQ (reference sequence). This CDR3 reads CASSRLGLAGVNNEQFF. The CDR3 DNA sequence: TGTGCCAGCAGCCGTCTGGGACTAGCGGGAGTAAATAATGAGCAGTTCTTC.

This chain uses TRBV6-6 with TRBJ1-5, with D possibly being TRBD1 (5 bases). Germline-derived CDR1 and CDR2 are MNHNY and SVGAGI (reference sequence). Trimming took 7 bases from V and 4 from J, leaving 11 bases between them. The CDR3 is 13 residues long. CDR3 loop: CASNTQVNQPQHF. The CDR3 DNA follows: TGTGCCAGCAACACACAGGTAAATCAGCCCCAGCATTTT.

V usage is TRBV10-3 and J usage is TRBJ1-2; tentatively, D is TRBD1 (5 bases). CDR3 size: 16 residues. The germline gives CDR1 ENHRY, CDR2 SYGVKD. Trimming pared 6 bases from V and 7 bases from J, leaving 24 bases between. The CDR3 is CAISAGGTREGRGYTF. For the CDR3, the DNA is TGTGCCATCAGCGCAGGCGGGACGCGAGAGGGTCGTGGCTACACCTTC.

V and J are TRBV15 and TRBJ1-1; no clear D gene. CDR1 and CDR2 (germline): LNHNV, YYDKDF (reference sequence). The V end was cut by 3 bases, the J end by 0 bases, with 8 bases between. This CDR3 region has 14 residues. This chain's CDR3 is CATSRTLMNTEAFF. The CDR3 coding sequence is TGTGCCACCAGCAGGACATTAATGAACACTGAAGCTTTCTTT.

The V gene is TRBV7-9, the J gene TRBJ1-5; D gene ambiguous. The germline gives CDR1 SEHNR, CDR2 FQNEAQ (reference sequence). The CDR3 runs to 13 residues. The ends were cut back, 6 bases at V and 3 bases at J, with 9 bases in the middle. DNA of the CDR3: TGTGCCAGCAGGAGGTCGGACAATCAGCCCCAGCATTTT. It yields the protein CASRRSDNQPQHF.

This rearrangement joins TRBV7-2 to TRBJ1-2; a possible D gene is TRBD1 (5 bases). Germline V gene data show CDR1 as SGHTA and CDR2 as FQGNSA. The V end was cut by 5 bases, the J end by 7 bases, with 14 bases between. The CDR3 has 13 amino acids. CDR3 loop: CASSPRQGSGYTF. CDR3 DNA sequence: TGTGCCAGCAGCCCACGGCAGGGAAGTGGCTACACCTTC.

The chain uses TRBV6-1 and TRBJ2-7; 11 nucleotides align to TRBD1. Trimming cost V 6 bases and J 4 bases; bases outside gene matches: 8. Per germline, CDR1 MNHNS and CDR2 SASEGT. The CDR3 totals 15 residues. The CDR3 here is CASSYGQGAWYEQYF. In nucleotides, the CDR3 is TGTGCCAGCAGCTATGGACAGGGGGCTTGGTACGAGCAGTACTTC.

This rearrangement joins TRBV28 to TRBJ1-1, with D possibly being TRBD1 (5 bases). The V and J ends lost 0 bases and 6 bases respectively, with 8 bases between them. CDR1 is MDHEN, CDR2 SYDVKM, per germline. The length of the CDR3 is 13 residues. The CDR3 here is CASSLWDKPEAFF. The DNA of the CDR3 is TGTGCCAGCAGTTTATGGGACAAACCTGAAGCTTTCTTT.

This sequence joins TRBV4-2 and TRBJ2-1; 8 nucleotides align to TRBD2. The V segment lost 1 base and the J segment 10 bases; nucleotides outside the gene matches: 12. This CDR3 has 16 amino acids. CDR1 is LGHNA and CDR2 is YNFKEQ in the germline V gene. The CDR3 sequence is CASSQALAVSREEQFF. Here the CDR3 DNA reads TGTGCCAGCAGCCAAGCACTAGCGGTCTCCAGGGAGGAGCAGTTCTTC.

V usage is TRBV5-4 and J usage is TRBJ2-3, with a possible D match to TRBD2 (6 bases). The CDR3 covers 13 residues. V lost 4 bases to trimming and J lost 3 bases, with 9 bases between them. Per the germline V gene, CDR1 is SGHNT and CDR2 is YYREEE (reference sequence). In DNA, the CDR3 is TGTGCCAGCAGCCCGGGGAGGACAGATACGCAGTATTTT. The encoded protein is CASSPGRTDTQYF.

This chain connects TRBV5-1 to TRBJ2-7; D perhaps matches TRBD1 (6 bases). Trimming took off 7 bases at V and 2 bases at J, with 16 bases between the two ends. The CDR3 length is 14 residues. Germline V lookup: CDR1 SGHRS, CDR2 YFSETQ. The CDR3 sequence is CASGRDIPPYEQYF. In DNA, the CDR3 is TGCGCCAGCGGCCGGGACATACCGCCCTACGAGCAGTACTTC.

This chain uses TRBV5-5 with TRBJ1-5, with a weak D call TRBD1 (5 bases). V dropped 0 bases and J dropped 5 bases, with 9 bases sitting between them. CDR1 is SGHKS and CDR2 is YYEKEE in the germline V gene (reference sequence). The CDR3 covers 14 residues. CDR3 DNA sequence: TGTGCCAGCAGCTTGGTCTCGGGGGATCAGCCCCAGCATTTT. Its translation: CASSLVSGDQPQHF.

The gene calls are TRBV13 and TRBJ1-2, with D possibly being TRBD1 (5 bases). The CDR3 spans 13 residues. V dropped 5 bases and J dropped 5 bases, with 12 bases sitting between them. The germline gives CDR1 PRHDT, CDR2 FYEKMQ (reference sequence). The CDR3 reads CASSLDGGYGYTF. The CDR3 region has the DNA TGTGCCAGCAGCCTAGATGGGGGGTATGGCTACACCTTC.

CDR3 nucleotides: TGTGCCAGCAGTTACGGTCTAGCGGAAACCGGGGAGCTGTTTTTT. Encoded protein: CASSYGLAETGELFF. The rearrangement uses TRBV6-5 and TRBJ2-2, with 7 positions matching TRBD2. CDR3 length: 15 residues. V trimming: 2 bases; J trimming: 5 bases; junction bases outside the gene matches: 5. Germline CDR1 MNHEY, CDR2 SVGAGI.

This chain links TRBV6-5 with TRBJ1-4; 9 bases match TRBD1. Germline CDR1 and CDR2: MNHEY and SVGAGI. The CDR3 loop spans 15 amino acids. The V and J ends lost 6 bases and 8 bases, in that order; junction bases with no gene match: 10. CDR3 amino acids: CASSKQGAYREKLFF. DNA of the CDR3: TGTGCCAGCAGCAAACAGGGGGCGTATCGGGAAAAACTGTTTTTT.

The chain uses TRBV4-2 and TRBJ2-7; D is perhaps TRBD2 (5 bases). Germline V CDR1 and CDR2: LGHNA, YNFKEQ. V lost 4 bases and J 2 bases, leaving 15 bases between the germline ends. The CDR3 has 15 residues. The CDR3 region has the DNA TGTGCCAGCAGCCTCGGCGGCGGGCCTACCTACGAGCAGTACTTC. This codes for CASSLGGGPTYEQYF.

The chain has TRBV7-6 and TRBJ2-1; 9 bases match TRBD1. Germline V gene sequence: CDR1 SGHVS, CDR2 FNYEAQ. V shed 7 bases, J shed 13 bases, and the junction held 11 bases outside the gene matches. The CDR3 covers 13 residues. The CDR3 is CASMREWTGAQFF. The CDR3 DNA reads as TGTGCCAGCATGAGAGAGTGGACAGGGGCCCAGTTCTTC.

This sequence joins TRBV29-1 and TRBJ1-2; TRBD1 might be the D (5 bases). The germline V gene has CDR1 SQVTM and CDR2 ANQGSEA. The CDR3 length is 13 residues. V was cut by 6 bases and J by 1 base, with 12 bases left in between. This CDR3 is CSVADSLNYGYTF. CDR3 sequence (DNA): TGCAGCGTCGCAGACAGCCTTAACTATGGCTACACCTTC.